The 16 T cell receptor beta chains given below trace back to one sample, sequenced in a study of cytomegalovirus exposure and HLA in healthy donors. PCR involved 60 Vbeta and 13 Jbeta primers. Assay: immunoSEQ multiplex PCR; the TCRdb copy retains only in-frame clones and omits some. The data hold around 100,000 clones, with 55% to 80% observed a single time. Sequencing was done on a sample of PBMCs. The receptors were gathered from a human donor in good health.

The chain employs TRBV4-1 and TRBJ2-3, with no clear D. V shed 3 bases and J shed 3 bases, with 13 bases lying between them. Germline CDR1 reads MGHRA; CDR2 reads YSYEKL. The CDR3 totals 15 residues. DNA of the CDR3: TGCGCCAGCAGCCAGGGTCAAGCGTCAACAGATACGCAGTATTTT. Its protein is CASSQGQASTDTQYF.

The chain employs TRBV5-1 and TRBJ2-7, with 9 bases matching TRBD2. The CDR3 has 17 amino acids. The ends lost 4 bases at V and 1 base at J; junction bases unmatched: 12. Germline V gene sequence: CDR1 SGHRS, CDR2 YFSETQ. The CDR3 spells CASSPLALAGLSYEQYF. As DNA, the CDR3 is TGCGCCAGCAGCCCGCTGGCCCTAGCGGGACTATCCTACGAGCAGTACTTC. The variable domain in full, with the rest retrieved from reference TRBV5-1 and TRBJ2-7, is KAGVTQTPRYLIKTRGQQVTLSCSPISGHRSVSWYQQTPGQGLQFLFEYFSETQRNKGNFPGRFSGRQFSNSRSEMNVSTLELGDSALYLCASSPLALAGLSYEQYFGPGTRLTVT.

This clone was seen a few times. The genes are TRBV10-3 and TRBJ2-3; D not certain. With 0 bases removed from V and 0 bases from J, the gap between germline ends came to 4 bases. Per germline, CDR1 ENHRY and CDR2 SYGVKD. This CDR3 has 14 amino acids. The CDR3 DNA reads TGTGCCATCAGTGAGTCGACTAGCACAGATACGCAGTATTTT. Translation: CAISESTSTDTQYF.

The chain combines TRBV19 with TRBJ1-1; 7 bases fit TRBD1. The CDR3 covers 15 residues. The junction had 8 bases not matched to a gene; V was cut back by 6 bases and J by 1 base. Germline assignment: CDR1 LNHDA and CDR2 SQIVND (reference sequence). CDR3: CASSTTGTQNTEAFF. In DNA form, the CDR3 reads TGTGCCAGTAGCACGACAGGGACCCAGAACACTGAAGCTTTCTTT.

The chain couples TRBV4-1 to TRBJ2-7; 10 bases agree with TRBD2. Germline V CDR1 and CDR2: MGHRA, YSYEKL. The CDR3 extends over 16 amino acids. J gave up 2 bases and V 0 bases, and 4 bases lay outside the gene matches. The CDR3 spells CASSQDSSGSPYEQYF. The CDR3 bases are TGCGCCAGCAGCCAAGATTCTAGCGGGAGCCCCTACGAGCAGTACTTC.

In this sample, this clone turned up a few times. The chain has TRBV5-1 and TRBJ2-7, with 10 bases matching TRBD1. CDR1 is SGHRS, CDR2 YFSETQ, per germline. This CDR3 is built from 15 residues. The V and J ends lost 4 bases and 3 bases, in that order; junction bases with no gene match: 7. In nucleotides, the CDR3 is TGCGCCAGCAGCGAGAGGGACAGGGGATACTACGAGCAGTACTTC. Its protein product is CASSERDRGYYEQYF.

The chain recombines TRBV9 with TRBJ2-5; perhaps TRBD1 as D (6 bases). The DNA end favors TRBJ2-7, so the J call may be wrong. The CDR3 spans 16 residues. Per germline, CDR1 SGDLS and CDR2 YYNGEE. DNA for the CDR3: TGTGCCAGCAGCGTAGGACAGGCTCCGGGTCCCTACGAGCAGTACTTC. It translates to CASSVGQAPGPYEQYF.

This chain links TRBV2 with TRBJ2-1; D may be TRBD2 (5 bases). The CDR3 length is 15 residues. Germline CDR1 SNHLY, CDR2 FYNNEI. V lost 1 base, J lost 1 base, and 8 bases lay in between. CDR3 amino acids: CASSEVGGSYNEQFF. Here the CDR3 DNA reads TGTGCCAGCAGTGAAGTCGGAGGATCCTACAATGAGCAGTTCTTC. Complete variable domain (other parts from reference TRBV2 and TRBJ2-1): EPEVTQTPSHQVTQMGQEVILRCVPISNHLYFYWYRQILGQKVEFLVSFYNNEISEKSEIFDDQFSVERPDGSNFTLKIRSTKLEDSAMYFCASSEVGGSYNEQFFGPGTRLTVL.

The chain couples TRBV28 to TRBJ1-2, with a weak D call TRBD1 (6 bases). This CDR3 contains 14 residues. Germline CDR1 and CDR2: MDHEN and SYDVKM. V was shortened by 10 bases and J by 0 bases, with 15 bases between the two germline ends. This chain's CDR3 is CANQPTGANYGYTF. The CDR3, as DNA: TGTGCCAACCAACCGACAGGCGCTAACTATGGCTACACCTTC.

This chain joins TRBV7-9 and TRBJ2-1, with D possibly TRBD2 on 5 matching bases. The V end was cut by 5 bases, the J end by 7 bases, with 12 bases between. The CDR3 consists of 13 residues. Looked up from germline, CDR1 is SEHNR and CDR2 is FQNEAQ (reference sequence). Written as DNA, the CDR3 is TGTGCCAGCAGCCCTCTAGCTGGGAATGAGCAGTTCTTC. As protein: CASSPLAGNEQFF.

The V call is TRBV5-1, the J call TRBJ2-5, with TRBD2 matching over 11 bases. The CDR3 sequence is 15 residues long. The V and J ends lost 4 bases and 3 bases, in that order; junction bases with no gene match: 5. CDR1 is SGHRS, CDR2 YFSETQ, per germline. The chain's CDR3 is CASSPPLAGEETQYF. The CDR3 DNA follows: TGCGCCAGCAGCCCCCCACTAGCGGGAGAAGAGACCCAGTACTTC.

The chain combines TRBV7-2 with TRBJ1-2, with D hard to call. With 2 bases removed from V and 4 bases from J, the gap between germline ends came to 8 bases. CDR1 and CDR2 (germline): SGHTA, FQGNSA. The CDR3 runs to 13 residues. The CDR3 DNA sequence: TGTGCCAGCAGCTTATACAGAGCCTATGGCTACACCTTC. Its protein is CASSLYRAYGYTF.

This chain connects TRBV9 to TRBJ1-5, with 9 bases identical to TRBD1. CDR3 length: 18 residues. CDR1 is SGDLS and CDR2 is YYNGEE in the germline V gene. The V and J ends lost 0 bases and 6 bases, in that order; junction bases with no gene match: 13. CDR3 sequence: CASSVGAGDREEGQPQHF. CDR3 coding DNA: TGTGCCAGCAGCGTAGGAGCCGGGGACAGGGAGGAGGGTCAGCCCCAGCATTTT.

The chain links TRBV19 to TRBJ2-5; the match to TRBD1 covers 7 bases. The CDR3 has 13 amino acids. CDR1 and CDR2 (germline): LNHDA, SQIVND (reference sequence). V lost 5 bases and J lost 3; bases outside the gene matches: 3. The CDR3 region has the DNA TGTGCCAGTAGTCGTGACAGGGAAGAGACCCAGTACTTC. It is translated as CASSRDREETQYF.

This chain links TRBV7-2 with TRBJ2-1, with D possibly being TRBD2 (6 bases). V lost 3 bases and J lost 1, with 10 bases in between. Germline V gene sequence: CDR1 SGHTA, CDR2 FQGNSA. This CDR3 is built from 15 residues. The CDR3 loop reads CASSFSGPSYNEQFF. The CDR3 nucleotides read TGTGCCAGCAGCTTTAGCGGTCCATCCTACAATGAGCAGTTCTTC.

This chain connects TRBV5-6 to TRBJ1-5, with D possibly being TRBD1 (5 bases). The germline V and J ends were trimmed by 1 base and 4 bases, with 18 bases remaining between them. The germline V gene has CDR1 SGHDT and CDR2 YYEEEE. The CDR3 spans 17 residues. The CDR3, as DNA: TGTGCCAGCAGCTTGTACGGCTTTCAGGAGGGGAATCAGCCCCAGCATTTT. This translates into CASSLYGFQEGNQPQHF.